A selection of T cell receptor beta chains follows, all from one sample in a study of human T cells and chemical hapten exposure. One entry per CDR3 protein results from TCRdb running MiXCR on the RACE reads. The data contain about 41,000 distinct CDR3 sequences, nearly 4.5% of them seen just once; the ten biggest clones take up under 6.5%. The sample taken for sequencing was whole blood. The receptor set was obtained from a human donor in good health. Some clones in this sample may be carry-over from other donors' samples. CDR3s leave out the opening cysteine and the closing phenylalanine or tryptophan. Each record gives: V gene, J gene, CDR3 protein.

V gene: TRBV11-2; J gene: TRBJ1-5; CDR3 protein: ASSLWGASNQPQH
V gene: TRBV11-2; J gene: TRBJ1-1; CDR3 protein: ASSLGPGGRTEAF
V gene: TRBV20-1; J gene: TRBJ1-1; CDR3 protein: SALPRGAGTEAF
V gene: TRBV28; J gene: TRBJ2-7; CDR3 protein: ASSSPKPGLTVDEQY
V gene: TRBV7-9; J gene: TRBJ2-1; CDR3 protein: ASSFTSGSNEQF
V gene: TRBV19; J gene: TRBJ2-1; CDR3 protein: ASSIQGSLSYNEQF
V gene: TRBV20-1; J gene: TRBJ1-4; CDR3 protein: SARVEFRTNEKLF
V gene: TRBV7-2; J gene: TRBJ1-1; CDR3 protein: ASSLEGDNTEAF
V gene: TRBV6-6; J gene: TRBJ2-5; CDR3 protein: ASSPGDRGQETQY
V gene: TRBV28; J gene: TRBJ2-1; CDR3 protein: ASSILADNEQF
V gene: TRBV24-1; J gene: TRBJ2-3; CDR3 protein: ATSDTTREPDTQY
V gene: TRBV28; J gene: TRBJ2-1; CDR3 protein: ASSLAGGYEQF
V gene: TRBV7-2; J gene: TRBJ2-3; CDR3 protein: ASSLPRLAGTDTQY
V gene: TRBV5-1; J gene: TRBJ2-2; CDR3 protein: ASSLGTGTGELF
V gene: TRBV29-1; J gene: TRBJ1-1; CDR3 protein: SVIEGIRVAF
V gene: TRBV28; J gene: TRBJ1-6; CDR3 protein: ASSPGAISTLH
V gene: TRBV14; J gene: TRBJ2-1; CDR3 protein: ASSPWGAGGPLNEQF
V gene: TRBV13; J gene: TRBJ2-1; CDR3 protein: ASSLGAGGSYNEQF
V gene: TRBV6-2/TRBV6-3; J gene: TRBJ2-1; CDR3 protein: ASRAHSNSYNEQF
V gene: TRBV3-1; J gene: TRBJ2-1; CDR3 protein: ASSLERTSYNEQF
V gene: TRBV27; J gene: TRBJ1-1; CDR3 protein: ASSFQGEAEAF
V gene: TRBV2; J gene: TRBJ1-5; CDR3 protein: ASGAGVNNQPQH
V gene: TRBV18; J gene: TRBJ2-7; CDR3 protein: ASSPPLMREGAYEQY
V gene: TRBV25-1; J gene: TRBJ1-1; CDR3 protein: ASSGTGLGAF
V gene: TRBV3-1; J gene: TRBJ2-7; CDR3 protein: ASSPLGSYTYEQY
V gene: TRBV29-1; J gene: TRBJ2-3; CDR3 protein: SVEDPGGSTDTQY
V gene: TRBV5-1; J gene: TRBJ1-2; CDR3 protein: ASSLVPGDGYT
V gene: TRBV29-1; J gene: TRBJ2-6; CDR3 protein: SVRPSGANVLT
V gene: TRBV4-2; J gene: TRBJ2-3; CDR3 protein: ASCKTSRSTDTQY
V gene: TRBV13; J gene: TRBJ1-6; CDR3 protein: ASSLEGETKNSPLH
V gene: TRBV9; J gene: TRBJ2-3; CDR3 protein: ASSARWGEGPDTQY
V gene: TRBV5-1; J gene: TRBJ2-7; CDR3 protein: ASKSGVGSTGEQY
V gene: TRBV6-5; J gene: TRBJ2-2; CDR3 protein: ASSYSRRGELF